This T cell receptor beta chain was profiled in a study of T cell responses to AZD1222 COVID-19 vaccine. Points from the study as a whole: When two AZD1222 doses had been given, Spike-specific TCR breadth and depth rose.

Clones were sequenced by immunoSEQ multiplex PCR, and TCRdb holds only the in-frame ones, with some missing. Of about 170,000 clones listed, roughly 90% were seen once; the top ten hold 1.5% to 2%. V lost 5 bases and J lost 12, with 20 bases in between. This CDR3 is built from 13 residues. Germline V gene lookup returns CDR1 SGHNT and CDR2 YYREEE (reference sequence). A remark on this clone: The antigen remains undetermined.

The chain links TRBV5-4 to TRBJ1-2; tentatively, D is TRBD1 (5 bases). Sample: peripheral blood, taken on day 0 of AZD1222 vaccination. The sequence derives from an adult in good health. The CDR3 here is CASRYGTSLGHTF. DNA for the CDR3: TGTGCCAGCAGGTATGGGACCTCCCTCGGCCACACCTTC.